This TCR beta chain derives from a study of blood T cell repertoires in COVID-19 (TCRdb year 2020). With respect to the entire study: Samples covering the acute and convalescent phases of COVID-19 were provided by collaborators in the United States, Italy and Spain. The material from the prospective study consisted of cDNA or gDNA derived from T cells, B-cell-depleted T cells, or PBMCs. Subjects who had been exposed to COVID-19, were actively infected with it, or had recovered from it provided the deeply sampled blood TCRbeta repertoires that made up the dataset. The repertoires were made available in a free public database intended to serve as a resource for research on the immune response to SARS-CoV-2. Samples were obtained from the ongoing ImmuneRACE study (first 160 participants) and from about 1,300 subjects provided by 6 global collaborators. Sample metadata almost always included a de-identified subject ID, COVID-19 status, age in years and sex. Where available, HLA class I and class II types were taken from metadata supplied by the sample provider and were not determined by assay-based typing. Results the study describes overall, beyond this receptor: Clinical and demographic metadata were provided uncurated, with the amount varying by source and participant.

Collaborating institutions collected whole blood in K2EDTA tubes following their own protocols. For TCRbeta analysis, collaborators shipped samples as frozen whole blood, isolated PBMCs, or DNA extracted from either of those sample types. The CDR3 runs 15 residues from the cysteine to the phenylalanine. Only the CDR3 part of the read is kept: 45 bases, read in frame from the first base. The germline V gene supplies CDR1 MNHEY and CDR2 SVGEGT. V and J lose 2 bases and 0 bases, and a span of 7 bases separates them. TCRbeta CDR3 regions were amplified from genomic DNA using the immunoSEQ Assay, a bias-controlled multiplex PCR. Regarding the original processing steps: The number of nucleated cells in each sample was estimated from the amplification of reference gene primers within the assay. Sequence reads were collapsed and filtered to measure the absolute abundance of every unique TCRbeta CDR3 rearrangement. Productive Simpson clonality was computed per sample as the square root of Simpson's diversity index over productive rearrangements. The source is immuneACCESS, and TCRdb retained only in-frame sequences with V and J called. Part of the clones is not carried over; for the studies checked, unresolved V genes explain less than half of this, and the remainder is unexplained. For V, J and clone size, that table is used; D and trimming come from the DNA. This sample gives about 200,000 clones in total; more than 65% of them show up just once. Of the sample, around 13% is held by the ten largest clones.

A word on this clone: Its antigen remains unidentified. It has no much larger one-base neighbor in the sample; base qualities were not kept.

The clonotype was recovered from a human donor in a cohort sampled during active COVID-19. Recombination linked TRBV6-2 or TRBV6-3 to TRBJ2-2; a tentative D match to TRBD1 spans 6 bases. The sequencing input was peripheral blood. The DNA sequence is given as TGTGCCAGCAGTTACGGGGACACGAACACCGGGGAGCTGTTTTTT. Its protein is CASSYGDTNTGELFF.